The clone carrying this T cell receptor (beta chain) was counted between two and nine times. A much larger clonotype is one base distant, so this may be a read error. This sample stems from a study of T cells after posttransplantation cyclophosphamide. Busulfan-fludarabine conditioning, marrow transplant, and cyclophosphamide on days +3 and +4 were administered. Clones were read by immunoSEQ multiplex PCR, and TCRdb kept only the in-frame ones, dropping some. The sample shows over 6,500 clones, none of them appearing just once. The CDR3 runs 15 residues. CDR1 MNHNS and CDR2 SASEGT come from the germline V gene.

Sample: PBMCs, taken after allogeneic stem cell transplant with posttransplant cyclophosphamide. The receptor's source is a male patient aged 45-60 years who received an allogeneic stem cell transplant from an unrelated donor, was CMV-positive, and had acute GVHD only. Some T cells may be transferred from the graft donor. This sequence joins TRBV6-1 and TRBJ2-3, with D uncertain. CDR3 DNA sequence: TGTGCCAGCAGGGAAGCCGACTTCAGCACAGATACGCAGTATTTT. Translation: CASREADFSTDTQYF.